A selection of T cell receptor beta chains follows, all from one sample in a study of blood T cell repertoires in COVID-19. Sequenced by immunoSEQ multiplex PCR; TCRdb stores in-frame clones only, minus some. The profile shows about 270,000 clones, around 89% of them singletons. The sample taken for sequencing was PBMCs or T cells enriched from blood (not recorded which). Receptors were obtained from a woman in her thirties or forties with acute COVID-19. Each CDR3 is given with its conserved first and last residue. The D gene is left open where the match is weak. Expanded clones are given a class, and other clones once, few, many or no size at all.

CDR3aa | CDR3nt | j_gene | d_gene | abundance | v_gene
CSARTWETQYF | TGCAGTGCAAGGACATGGGAGACCCAGTACTTC | TRBJ2-5 | . | . | TRBV20-1
CASSSVDRLAKNIQYF | TGTGCCAGCAGCTCAGTCGACAGGCTAGCCAAAAACATTCAGTACTTC | TRBJ2-4 | . | . | TRBV11-2
CASSFGFGSIDEQYF | TGTGCCAGCAGCTTCGGGTTCGGGAGTATCGACGAGCAGTACTTC | TRBJ2-7 | . | few | TRBV11-2
CASSWGEGETQYF | TGTGCTAGCAGCTGGGGGGAAGGAGAGACCCAGTACTTC | TRBJ2-5 | . | . | TRBV7-7
CASRRVSTGNTIYF | TGTGCCAGCAGGCGAGTTTCTACCGGAAACACCATATATTTT | TRBJ1-3 | . | . | TRBV28
CASSQTDRGSGAQHF | TGCGCCAGCAGCCAAACGGACAGGGGTTCTGGAGCCCAGCATTTT | TRBJ1-5 | TRBD1 | . | TRBV4-1
CSVGQGLEAGGYTF | TGCAGCGTTGGACAGGGCCTGGAGGCGGGCGGCTACACCTTC | TRBJ1-2 | TRBD1 | . | TRBV29-1
CASSEYGNEQFF | TGTGCCAGCAGTGAATACGGGAATGAGCAGTTCTTC | TRBJ2-1 | . | . | TRBV2
CAWSGTEDQPQHF | TGTGCCTGGAGCGGGACAGAGGATCAGCCCCAGCATTTT | TRBJ1-5 | TRBD1 | few | TRBV30
CASNIQGVDEKLFF | TGTGCCAGCAACATTCAGGGGGTCGATGAAAAACTGTTTTTT | TRBJ1-4 | TRBD1 | . | TRBV28
CASSSPGQGANEQYF | TGTGCCAGCAGTTCTCCGGGACAGGGAGCCAACGAGCAGTACTTC | TRBJ2-7 | TRBD1 | . | TRBV28
CASSQRPGLAKAQYF | TGTGCCAGCAGCCAAAGACCGGGACTAGCGAAGGCGCAGTATTTT | TRBJ2-3 | TRBD2 | . | TRBV7-3
CASRLEASGRAEQFF | TGTGCAAGTCGCTTAGAGGCTAGCGGGAGGGCCGAGCAGTTCTTC | TRBJ2-1 | . | . | TRBV12-2
CASSQDLYQPQHF | TGCGCCAGCAGCCAAGACCTCTACCAGCCCCAGCATTTT | TRBJ1-5 | . | . | TRBV4-3
CATSDWDSPGELFF | TGTGCCACCAGTGATTGGGACTCCCCCGGGGAGCTGTTTTTT | TRBJ2-2 | . | . | TRBV24-1
CAISDFSGQENEQFF | TGTGCCATCAGTGACTTTTCCGGACAGGAGAATGAGCAGTTCTTC | TRBJ2-1 | TRBD1 | once | TRBV10-3
CASTWLTGGDYGYTF | TGTGCCAGCACTTGGTTGACAGGGGGCGACTATGGCTACACCTTC | TRBJ1-2 | TRBD1 | . | TRBV2
CASSGDMRGYTF | TGCGCCAGCAGCGGGGACATGAGGGGCTACACCTTC | TRBJ1-2 | . | . | TRBV10-2
CASSVGSSGGTDTQYF | TGTGCCAGCAGCGTAGGATCTAGCGGGGGCACAGATACGCAGTATTTT | TRBJ2-3 | TRBD2 | once | TRBV9
CAISESIISGSNQPQHF | TGTGCCATCAGTGAGTCGATCATATCAGGCAGCAATCAGCCCCAGCATTTT | TRBJ1-5 | . | . | TRBV10-3
CATLPGQGLSGEQFF | TGTGCCACACTACCGGGACAGGGTCTATCGGGTGAGCAGTTCTTC | TRBJ2-1 | TRBD1 | . | TRBV6-5
CASSTANQPQHF | TGTGCCAGCAGTACAGCTAATCAGCCCCAGCATTTT | TRBJ1-5 | . | . | TRBV12-3/TRBV12-4